Given below is one TCR beta chain in context. These data come from a study of read filtering for tumor transcriptome and immune sequencing. Study in general: Transcriptome libraries were built from DNase-treated RNA. Per sample, TCR-region reads ranged about 4 to 11 million by IR-seq, about 85 to 1,400 by RNA-seq.

From approximately 430 ng of RNA, a library with molecular barcoded alpha/delta and beta/gamma adaptors was made. TCRdb processed the reads anew with MiXCR; each CDR3 protein has one entry. Among roughly 69,000 distinct CDR3 sequences listed, approximately 15% were seen once. The receptor's source is a donor older than 35 with multiple myeloma. Material for sequencing was a population of CD138-negative cells sorted from bone marrow.

The DNA for the CDR3 is TGTGCCAGTAGTCCCGGGACTAGCGGGAGGATGAAGGGGACCCAGTACTTC. Encoded protein: CASSPGTSGRMKGTQYF. This chain connects TRBV19 to TRBJ2-5; 15 bases agree with TRBD2. The CDR3 runs 17 residues. J was trimmed by 7 bases and V by 5 bases; bases with no gene match: 11. The V gene's germline CDR1 is LNHDA and CDR2 SQIVND (reference sequence).